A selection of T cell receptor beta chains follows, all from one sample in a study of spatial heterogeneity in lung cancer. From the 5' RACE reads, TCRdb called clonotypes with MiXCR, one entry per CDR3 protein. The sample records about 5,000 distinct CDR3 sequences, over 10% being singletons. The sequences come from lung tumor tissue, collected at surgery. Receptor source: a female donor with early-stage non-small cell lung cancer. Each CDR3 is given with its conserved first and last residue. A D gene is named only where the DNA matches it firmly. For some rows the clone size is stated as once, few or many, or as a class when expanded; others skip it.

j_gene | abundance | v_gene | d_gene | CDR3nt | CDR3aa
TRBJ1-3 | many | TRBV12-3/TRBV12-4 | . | TGTGCCAGCAGTCACACACAGGGCTCTGGAAACACCATATATTTT | CASSHTQGSGNTIYF
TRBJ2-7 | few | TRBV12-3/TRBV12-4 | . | TGTGCCAGCAGTTGGGTGAGCAAGCAGTACTTC | CASSWVSKQYF
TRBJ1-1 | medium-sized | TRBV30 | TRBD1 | TGTGCCTGGAGTGGATGGACAGGGAACACTGAAGCTTTCTTT | CAWSGWTGNTEAFF
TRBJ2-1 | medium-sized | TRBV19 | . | TGTGCCAGTAGTATTAAAGCCCTCAGTCCTGAGCAGTTCTTC | CASSIKALSPEQFF
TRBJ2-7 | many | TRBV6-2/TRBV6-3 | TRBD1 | TGTGCCAGCAGTTGGACAGGCCCTTACGAGCAGTACTTC | CASSWTGPYEQYF
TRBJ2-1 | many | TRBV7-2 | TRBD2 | TGTGCCAGCAGCATGGGACTAGCGGGGAGAAATGAGCAGTTCTTC | CASSMGLAGRNEQFF
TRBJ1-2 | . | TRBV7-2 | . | TGTGCCAGCAGCTTAGGGCGGAACTATGGCTACACCTTC | CASSLGRNYGYTF
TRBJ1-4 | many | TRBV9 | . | TGTGCCAGCAGCGTAAGTGAGGAGACCTCAGAGGCTAATGAAAAACTGTTTTTT | CASSVSEETSEANEKLFF
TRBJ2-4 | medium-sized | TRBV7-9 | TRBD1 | TGTGCCAGCAGCTTCGTCACAGGGGGTTTCGAAAACATTCAGTACTTC | CASSFVTGGFENIQYF
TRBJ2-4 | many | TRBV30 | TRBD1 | TGTGCCTGGAGTGGGACAGGGGTAGCCAAAAACATTCAGTACTTC | CAWSGTGVAKNIQYF
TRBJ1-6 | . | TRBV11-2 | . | TGTGCCAGCAGCTCCCCTGGACTAGGGGATAATTCACCCCTCCACTTT | CASSSPGLGDNSPLHF
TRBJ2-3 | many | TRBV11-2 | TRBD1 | TGTGCCAGCAGCTTAGGGACAGGGGGCACGTATTTT | CASSLGTGGTYF
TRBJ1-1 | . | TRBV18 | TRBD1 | TGTGCCAGCTCTTTGACAGGGTTGAACACTGAAGCTTTCTTT | CASSLTGLNTEAFF
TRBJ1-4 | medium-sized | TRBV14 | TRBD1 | TGTGCCAGCAGCAAAGACAGGGTGACTGAAAAACTGTTTTTT | CASSKDRVTEKLFF
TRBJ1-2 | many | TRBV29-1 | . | TGCAGCGTTGAATTGGGTTCGGATGGCTACACCTTC | CSVELGSDGYTF
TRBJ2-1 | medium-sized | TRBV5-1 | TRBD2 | TGCGCCAGCAGCTTGAGGCCTAGCGGGGGGGCCGATGAGCAGTTCTTC | CASSLRPSGGADEQFF
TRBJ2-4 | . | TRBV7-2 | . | TGTGCCAGCAGCCCTTTCGTAGAGAAAAACATTCAGTACTTC | CASSPFVEKNIQYF
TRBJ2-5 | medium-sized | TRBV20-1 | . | TGCAGTGCTCGTCCGGTTTCAGAGACCCAGTACTTC | CSARPVSETQYF
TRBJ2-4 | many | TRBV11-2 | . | TGTGCCAGCGGGATGATGGGAACCAAAAACATTCAGTACTTC | CASGMMGTKNIQYF
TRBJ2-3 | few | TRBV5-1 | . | TGCGCCAGCAGCTCCCCCGACGGGGCGGGAGATACGCAGTATTTT | CASSSPDGAGDTQYF
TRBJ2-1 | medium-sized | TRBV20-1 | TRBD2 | TGCAGTGCTAGAGCCCTAGCGGGGGGATACAATGAGCAGTTCTTC | CSARALAGGYNEQFF
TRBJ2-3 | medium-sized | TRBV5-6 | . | TGTGCCAGCAGCTTGGTTCGTATCTTAGCTTATAGCACAGATACGCAGTATTTT | CASSLVRILAYSTDTQYF
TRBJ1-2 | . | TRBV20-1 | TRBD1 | TGCAGTGCGGATACCCGGGACAGGGGGGGCTATGGCTACACCTTC | CSADTRDRGGYGYTF
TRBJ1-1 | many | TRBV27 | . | TGTGCCAGCAGTTTATTAGGGGCGAGAAAGGCAGCTTTCTTT | CASSLLGARKAAFF
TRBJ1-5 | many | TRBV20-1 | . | TGCAGTGCTACCCAATTGGGGGGCGGTGACCAGCCCCAGCATTTT | CSATQLGGGDQPQHF
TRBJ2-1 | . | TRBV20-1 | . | TGCAGTGCTAGACTGATAAGGGATGAGCAGTTCTTC | CSARLIRDEQFF
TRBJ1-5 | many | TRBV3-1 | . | TGTGCCAGCAGCCCTAAGGGGGGAGCGAATCAGCCCCAGCATTTT | CASSPKGGANQPQHF
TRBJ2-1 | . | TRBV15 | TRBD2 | TGTGCCACCAGCAGAGAGAGGCAGCGGGGAGCTGAGCAGTTCTTC | CATSRERQRGAEQFF
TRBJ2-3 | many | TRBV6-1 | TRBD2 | TGTGCCAGCAGTGATTCTGTGCGGGGGGGCTTACGCACAGATACGCAGTATTTT | CASSDSVRGGLRTDTQYF
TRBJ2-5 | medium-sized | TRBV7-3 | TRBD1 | TGTGCCAGCAGCCCCCAGGGGGCATCCGCCCAAGAGACCCAGTACTTC | CASSPQGASAQETQYF
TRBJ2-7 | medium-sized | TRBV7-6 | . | TGTGCCAGCAGCTTAGCTTCCGGGACGGTGACCTACGAGCAGTACTTC | CASSLASGTVTYEQYF
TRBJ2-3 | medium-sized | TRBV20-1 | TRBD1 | TGCAGTGCTCGAAGACAGGGACCGTCGGATACGCAGTATTTT | CSARRQGPSDTQYF
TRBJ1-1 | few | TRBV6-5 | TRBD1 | TGTGCCAGCAGTCTCCGGGACAGGATAACGGGCGCTGAAGCTTTCTTT | CASSLRDRITGAEAFF
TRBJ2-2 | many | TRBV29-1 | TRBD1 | TGCAGCGCCGAGACAGGGGAAGTGCGCAGGGAGCTGTTTTTT | CSAETGEVRRELFF
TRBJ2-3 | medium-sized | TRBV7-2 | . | TGTGCCAGCAGCTTAGCGGTGGCAGGGGGCACAGATACGCAGTATTTT | CASSLAVAGGTDTQYF
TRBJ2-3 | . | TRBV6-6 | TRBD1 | TGTGCCAGCAGCTCCACAGGGGGAAACACAGATACGCAGTATTTT | CASSSTGGNTDTQYF
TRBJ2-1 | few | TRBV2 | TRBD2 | TGTGCCAGCATTCCTAGCGGGGGAGGGAATGAGCAGTTCTTC | CASIPSGGGNEQFF
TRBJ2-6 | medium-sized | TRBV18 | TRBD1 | TGTGCCAGCTCACCCTCGACAGGGGGACGCTCTGGGGCCAACGTCCTGACTTTC | CASSPSTGGRSGANVLTF
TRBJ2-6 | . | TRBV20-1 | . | TGCAGTGCTTTCCGACAGGAGCCCTCTGGGGCCAACGTCCTGACTTTC | CSAFRQEPSGANVLTF
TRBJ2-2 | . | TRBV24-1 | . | TGTGCCACCAGGTCCTTATTAGACACCGGGGAGCTGTTTTTT | CATRSLLDTGELFF
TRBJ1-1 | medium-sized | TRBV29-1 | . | TGCAGCGCCTCGCCCCCGGGTCAGAACACTGAAGCTTTCTTT | CSASPPGQNTEAFF
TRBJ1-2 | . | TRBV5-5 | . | TGTGCCAGCACGCCGACCAAACGGGGAAACGGGGGCATCTATGGCTACACCTTC | CASTPTKRGNGGIYGYTF
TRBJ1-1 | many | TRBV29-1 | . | TGCAGCGTGTCGGCCCTTGGAGCAACTGAAGCTTTCTTT | CSVSALGATEAFF
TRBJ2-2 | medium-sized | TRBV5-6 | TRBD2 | TGTGCCAGCAGCTTAAGAGCGGGGTCTGGCACCGGGGAGCTGTTTTTT | CASSLRAGSGTGELFF
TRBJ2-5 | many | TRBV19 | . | TGTGCCAGTAGTACCCAGGCATTCCAAGAGACCCAGTACTTC | CASSTQAFQETQYF
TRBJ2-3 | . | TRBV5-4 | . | TGTGCCAGCAGCTTGGGGGGCACAGATACGCAGTATTTT | CASSLGGTDTQYF
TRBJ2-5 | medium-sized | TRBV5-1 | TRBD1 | TGCGCCAGCAGCGGGGGACAGGGGTCGCAAGAGACCCAGTACTTC | CASSGGQGSQETQYF
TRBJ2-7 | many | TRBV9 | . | TGTGCCAGCAGCGTAGCTTTGGGGGCAGGGGAGCAGTACTTC | CASSVALGAGEQYF
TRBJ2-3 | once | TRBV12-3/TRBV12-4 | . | TGTGCCAGCAGTCGGGGCACAGATACGCAGTATTTT | CASSRGTDTQYF
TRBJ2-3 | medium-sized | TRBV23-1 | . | TGCGCCAGCAGTCAATCGAACAGCCCAAAACCGTATAGCACAGATACGCAGTATTTT | CASSQSNSPKPYSTDTQYF
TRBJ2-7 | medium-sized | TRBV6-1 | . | TGTGCCAGCAGTACAGTTAGGTCCTACGAGCAGTACTTC | CASSTVRSYEQYF
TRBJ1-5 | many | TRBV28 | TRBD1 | TGTGCCAGCAGGCCTAACACAGGGGGAGGGGAACAGCCCCAGCATTTT | CASRPNTGGGEQPQHF
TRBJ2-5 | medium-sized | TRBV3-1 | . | TGTGCCAGCAGCCATGGGGGGCCGGAGACCCAGTACTTC | CASSHGGPETQYF
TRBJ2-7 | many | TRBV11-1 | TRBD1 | TGTGCCAGCAGCCCACGGGACAGGGGTGGCGAGCAGTACTTC | CASSPRDRGGEQYF
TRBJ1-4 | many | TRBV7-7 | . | TGTGCCAGCAGCTTAGGGAGAACGGCTATTGAAAAACTGTTTTTT | CASSLGRTAIEKLFF
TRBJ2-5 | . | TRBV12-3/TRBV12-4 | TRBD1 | TGTGCCAGGAGTCCCGGGACAGTTTTTGGGACCCAGTACTTC | CARSPGTVFGTQYF
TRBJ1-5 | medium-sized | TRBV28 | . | TGTGCCAGCGGACAGTATAGCAATCAGCCCCAGCATTTT | CASGQYSNQPQHF
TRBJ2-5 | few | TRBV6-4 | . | TGTGCCAGCAGTGAAGACGTCAGGGGGACCCAGTACTTC | CASSEDVRGTQYF
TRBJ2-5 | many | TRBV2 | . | TGTGCCAGCAGTGAATACGGCCGCGCCCAAGAGACCCAGTACTTC | CASSEYGRAQETQYF